This TCR beta chain appears in the sequencing data of a study of blood T cells in healthy people across ages. Alongside a J-beta primer mix, a sample-barcoded 5' primer served in a second PCR lasting about 6 to 11 cycles. MiXCR, applied by TCRdb to the 5' RACE reads, yields one record per CDR3 protein. This sample carries hundreds of thousands of distinct CDR3 sequences, more than 55% of them seen once, and the ten largest clones take around a quarter. The study isolated at least 6.5 million PBMCs from each sample. Broader study findings: Since the PBMCs were unsorted, naive and antigen-experienced cells could not be conclusively compared. Those diversity estimates obtained from one million T cells were thought to be underestimates.

Of note for this clonotype: Its matching antigen is unknown.

CDR1 is SGHRS and CDR2 is YFSETQ in the germline V gene. The CDR3 has 14 residues. This clonotype was obtained from a man between 35 and 55 years old in good health. This chain uses TRBV5-1 with TRBJ2-5, with TRBD2 matching 7 bases. The J call is uncertain, as TRBJ2-7 better fits the DNA end. The source material was blood. The CDR3: CASSLAGGIDEQYF. The CDR3 DNA sequence: TGCGCCAGCAGCTTGGCCGGGGGGATTGACGAGCAGTACTTC.